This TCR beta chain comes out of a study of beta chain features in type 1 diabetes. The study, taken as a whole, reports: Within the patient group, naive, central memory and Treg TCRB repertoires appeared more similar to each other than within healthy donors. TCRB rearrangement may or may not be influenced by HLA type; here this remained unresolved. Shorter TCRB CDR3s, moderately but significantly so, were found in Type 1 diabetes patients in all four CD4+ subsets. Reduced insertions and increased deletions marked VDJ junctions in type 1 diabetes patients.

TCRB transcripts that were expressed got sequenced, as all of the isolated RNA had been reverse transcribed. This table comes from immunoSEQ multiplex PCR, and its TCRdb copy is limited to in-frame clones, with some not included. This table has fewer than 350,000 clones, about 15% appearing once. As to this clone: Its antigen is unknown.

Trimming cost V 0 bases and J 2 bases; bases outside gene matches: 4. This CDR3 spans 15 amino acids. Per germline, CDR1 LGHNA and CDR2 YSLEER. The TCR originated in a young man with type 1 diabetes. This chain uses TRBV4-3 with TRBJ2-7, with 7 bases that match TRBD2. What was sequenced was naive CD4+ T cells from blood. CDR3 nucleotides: TGCGCCAGCAGCCAAGATTCTAGCGGAACCTACGAGCAGTACTTC. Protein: CASSQDSSGTYEQYF.